This T cell receptor beta chain was found in a study of T cell repertoires in cytomegalovirus infection. Germline V gives CDR1 MNHEY, CDR2 SMNVEV (reference sequence). The CDR3 has 15 amino acids. The V end lost 3 bases, the J end lost 0 bases, and 9 bases lay between the germline ends. Each CDR3 protein gets one entry after TCRdb re-called the reads with MiXCR. The data hold over 100,000 distinct CDR3 sequences, with around 28% observed a single time. Comment on this clonotype: The antigen remains unidentified.

The TCR originated in a human donor in good health (CMV status not recorded). Some clones in this sample may be carry-over from other donors' samples. The chain links TRBV27 to TRBJ1-3; D uncertain. Source: CD8+ T cells from cultured PBMCs, taken from culture after CMV antigen stimulation. The DNA for the CDR3 is TGTGCCAGCAGTTTCGGCAGGAGCTCTGGAAACACCATATATTTT. Protein sequence: CASSFGRSSGNTIYF.